Presented here are 8 T cell receptor beta chains from one specimen sequenced in a study of shared clonotypes between healthy human individuals. Terminally differentiated effector memory CD45RA+ cells were left out of the naive CD8 fraction, which was CD45RO-negative and positively selected for CCR7. The table came from immunoSEQ multiplex PCR; TCRdb's copy has only in-frame clones and leaves some out. The sample shows nearly 2 million clones, less than 95% of them seen only once. Source material: naive CD8+ T cells sorted from blood. The source of these receptors is a man between 18 and 29 years old in good health.

The J gene is TRBJ1-1, the V gene TRBV28; D might be TRBD1 (5 bases). V dropped 2 bases and J dropped 7 bases, with 11 bases sitting between them. The V gene's germline CDR1 is MDHEN and CDR2 SYDVKM. CDR3 length equals 13 residues. The CDR3 DNA reads TGTGCCAGCAGTTTAGGAGAGGGGCTTGAAGCTTTCTTT. Residues: CASSLGEGLEAFF.

This CDR3 reads CASSLASGGAGEQFF. CDR3 coding DNA: TGTGCCAGCAGCTTAGCTAGCGGGGGGGCGGGTGAGCAGTTCTTC. This sequence joins TRBV7-6 and TRBJ2-1, with 11 bases fitting TRBD2. The germline gives CDR1 SGHVS, CDR2 FNYEAQ. This CDR3 spans 15 amino acids. V lost 0 bases, J lost 9 bases, and 4 bases stayed unmatched. Complete variable domain (other parts from reference TRBV7-6 and TRBJ2-1): GAGVSQSPRYKVTKRGQDVALRCDPISGHVSLYWYRQALGQGPEFLTYFNYEAQQDKSGLPNDRFSAERPEGSISTLTIQRTEQRDSAMYRCASSLASGGAGEQFFGPGTRLTVL.

This chain connects TRBV6-1 to TRBJ2-7; D is undetermined. Germline assignment: CDR1 MNHNS and CDR2 SASEGT. The V and J ends lost 3 bases and 0 bases respectively, with 6 bases between them. This CDR3 contains 13 residues. The CDR3 DNA reads TGTGCCAGCAGTGACCTCCTCTCCTACGAGCAGTACTTC. Translated, it gives CASSDLLSYEQYF.

V is TRBV14 and J is TRBJ2-1; 9 bases agree with TRBD1. Losses at the gene ends were 1 base for V and 0 bases for J; bases not matched to a gene: 13. The CDR3 is 20 amino acids. Germline assignment: CDR1 SGHDN and CDR2 FVKESK. The CDR3 here is CASSQGPRTGVDSSYNEQFF. CDR3 DNA sequence: TGTGCCAGCAGCCAAGGCCCACGGACAGGGGTTGATAGCTCCTACAATGAGCAGTTCTTC.

J is TRBJ2-5 and V is TRBV21-1; TRBD1, as called in the table, went unchecked against the DNA. TRBV21-1 is labeled a pseudogene. The CDR3 loop spans 14 amino acids. CDR3 DNA: TGTGCCAGCAGCACTGGGACAGATAAAGAGACCCAGTACTTC. As protein: CASSTGTDKETQYF.

The chain joins TRBV6-4 to TRBJ2-2, with TRBD2 as a possible D gene (6 bases). CDR1 MRHNA and CDR2 SNTAGT come from the germline V gene. The CDR3 is 16 amino acids. The V gene lost 5 bases and the J gene lost 2 bases, with 15 bases spanning the gap. The CDR3 reads CASSLLGTANTGELFF. DNA of the CDR3: TGTGCCAGCAGTCTTCTCGGGACTGCTAACACCGGGGAGCTGTTTTTT.

The CDR3 is CASGLDLEETQYF. As DNA, the CDR3 is TGTGCTAGTGGTTTGGACCTTGAAGAGACCCAGTACTTC. The genes are TRBV12-5 and TRBJ2-5; D unclear. The ends were cut back, 1 base at V and 3 bases at J, with 6 bases in the middle. This CDR3 comprises 13 residues. CDR1 is LGHNT, CDR2 FRNRAP, per germline.

Points on this clone: This specimen includes other DNA sequences encoding the same CDR3. This chain connects TRBV29-1 to TRBJ1-1, with 11 bases matching TRBD1. Trimming cost V 6 bases and J 6 bases; bases outside gene matches: 0. This CDR3 has 11 amino acids. CDR1 SQVTM and CDR2 ANQGSEA come from the germline V gene. For the CDR3, the DNA is TGCAGCGTGGGACAGGGGGCTGAAGCTTTCTTT. Its translation is CSVGQGAEAFF.